The entry below gives a single T cell receptor (beta chain) sequence along with its context. Per the germline V gene, CDR1 is SGHRS and CDR2 is YFSETQ. This CDR3 has 18 residues. J lost 0 bases, V lost 4 bases, and 10 bases had no gene match. This sample is drawn from a study of control samples from healthy donors and cancer patients. Profiled with immunoSEQ multiplex PCR; TCRdb holds only in-frame clones, not every one. The sample consists of around 150,000 clones, about 87% of them appearing once. The TCR originated in a man aged 30-40 years in good health. Sequenced: blood. V and J are TRBV5-1 and TRBJ2-6; TRBD1 agrees at 7 bases. CDR3 bases: TGCGCCAGCAGCCTAGGGGGCGACACCCTCTCTGGGGCCAACGTCCTGACTTTC. It codes for CASSLGGDTLSGANVLTF.